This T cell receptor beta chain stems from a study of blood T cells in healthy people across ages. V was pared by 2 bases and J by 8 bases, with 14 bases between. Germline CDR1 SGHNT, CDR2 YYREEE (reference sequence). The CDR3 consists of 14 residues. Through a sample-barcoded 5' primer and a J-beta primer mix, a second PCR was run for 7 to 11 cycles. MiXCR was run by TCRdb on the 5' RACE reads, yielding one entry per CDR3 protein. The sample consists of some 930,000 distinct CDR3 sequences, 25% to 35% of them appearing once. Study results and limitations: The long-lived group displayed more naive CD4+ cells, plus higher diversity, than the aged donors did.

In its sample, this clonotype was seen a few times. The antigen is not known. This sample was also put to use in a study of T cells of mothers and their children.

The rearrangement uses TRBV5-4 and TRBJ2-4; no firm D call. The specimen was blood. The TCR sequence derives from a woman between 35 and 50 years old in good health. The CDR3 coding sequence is TGTGCCAGCAGCTTTGATAGAGGAGCAGACATTCAGTACTTC. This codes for CASSFDRGADIQYF.